This T cell receptor beta chain was identified in a study of blood T cells in healthy people across ages. Study as a whole: Capture by template switching was about one barcoded beta molecule per two T cells.

The CDR3 spans 15 residues. Germline CDR1 is SNHLY and CDR2 is FYNNEI. V lost 3 bases to trimming and J lost 4 bases; unmatched junction nucleotides: 5. Next came a second PCR, run for 7 to 11 cycles, which used a sample-barcoded 5' primer along with a J-beta primer mix. Each cDNA molecule, via a template-switch adaptor with 12 random nucleotides, was tagged. TCRdb independently ran MiXCR on the 5' RACE reads; one entry per CDR3 protein. The table shows some 1.4 million distinct CDR3 sequences, with around 42% occurring only once. On this clonotype itself: Its antigen is unknown.

General study points: Considered underestimates were the diversity estimates obtained from one million T cells. There were more naive CD4+ cells and higher diversity in long-lived donors than in aged donors.

The sequencing input was blood. The TCR sequence derives from a woman between 18 and 29 years old in good health. The chain joins TRBV2 to TRBJ2-3, with 9 bases identical to TRBD2. Here the CDR3 reads CASSEPAGGADTQYF. In DNA form, the CDR3 reads TGTGCCAGCAGTGAGCCAGCGGGGGGAGCAGATACGCAGTATTTT.